The 17 T cell receptor beta chains reported below all come from one sample, sequenced in a study of spatial heterogeneity in lung cancer (dated 2019 in TCRdb). Library method: 5' RACE. Sequencing was performed on a NextSeq 500. TCRdb applied fastp at Q25 and MiXCR to the public reads, then kept only in-frame beta chains. CDR3 protein sequences are deduplicated, and each keeps its most common genes and DNA. This sample lists roughly 120,000 distinct CDR3 sequences; 9% to 15% were detected once. The ten top clones hold 16% of the sample. The sample's time point, from its label and the paper: blood at routine non-recurrence follow-up after resection. Without any cell sorting, TCR sequencing was performed on whole RNA extracted either from tumor and nontumor lung tissue or from cryopreserved PBMC samples. This material consisted of PBMCs, taken at follow-up. These TCRs come from a male donor with early-stage non-small cell lung cancer.

This clonotype was detected many times. The rearrangement joins TRBV18 to TRBJ1-2; D ambiguous. Trimming shortened V by 4 bases and J by 0 bases, and 6 bases separated the two germline ends. The CDR3 loop spans 13 amino acids. Germline V lookup: CDR1 KGHSH, CDR2 LQKENI. The CDR3 DNA sequence: TGTGCCAGCTCACTTGAAGCTAACTATGGCTACACCTTC. Translating gives CASSLEANYGYTF.

This clonotype has just a few counts. The V call is TRBV3-1, the J call TRBJ2-2, with D perhaps TRBD2 (7 bases). The germline V gene has CDR1 LGHDT and CDR2 YNNKEL (reference sequence). The CDR3 extends over 18 amino acids. Trimming removed 1 base at V and 0 bases at J, with 15 bases between. The CDR3 loop is CASSQVRGGAPNTGELFF. CDR3 in DNA: TGTGCCAGCAGCCAAGTAAGGGGGGGAGCCCCGAACACCGGGGAGCTGTTTTTT.

The chain couples TRBV5-4 to TRBJ2-3; D is perhaps TRBD2 (5 bases). V lost 0 bases to trimming and J lost 6 bases, with 8 bases between them. CDR1 is SGHNT, CDR2 YYREEE, per germline (reference sequence). CDR3 length: 13 amino acids. CDR3 sequence: CASSLVGGDTQYF. DNA of the CDR3: TGTGCCAGCAGCTTGGTTGGCGGGGATACGCAGTATTTT.

The gene calls are TRBV2 and TRBJ1-1; 7 bases align to TRBD1. The CDR3 has 13 residues. The V and J ends lost 6 bases and 6 bases, in that order; junction bases with no gene match: 7. CDR1 and CDR2 from the germline V gene are SNHLY and FYNNEI. The CDR3 is CASRRQTGSEAFF. As DNA, the CDR3 is TGTGCCAGCAGAAGACAGACAGGGTCTGAAGCTTTCTTT. Drawing the rest from reference TRBV2 and TRBJ1-1, the complete variable domain is EPEVTQTPSHQVTQMGQEVILRCVPISNHLYFYWYRQILGQKVEFLVSFYNNEISEKSEIFDDQFSVERPDGSNFTLKIRSTKLEDSAMYFCASRRQTGSEAFFGQGTRLTVV.

J is TRBJ2-2 and V is TRBV12-3 or TRBV12-4, with TRBD1 matching 8 bases. V trimming: 1 base; J trimming: 7 bases; junction bases outside the gene matches: 5. This CDR3 region has 15 residues. CDR3 sequence reads: CASSLETGVVGELFF. The CDR3 DNA reads as TGTGCCAGCAGTTTAGAGACAGGGGTTGTCGGGGAGCTGTTTTTT.

This clonotype was observed a handful of times. The chain uses TRBV5-5 and TRBJ1-1; D is unclear. Between the trimmed V and J ends, which lost 4 bases and 2 bases, there was a span of 12 bases. The CDR3 length is 14 residues. Germline CDR1 and CDR2: SGHKS and YYEKEE (reference sequence). The CDR3 reads CASSRRLLNTEAFF. The CDR3 DNA sequence: TGTGCCAGCAGCCGAAGACTGCTCAACACTGAAGCTTTCTTT.

This clonotype showed up just a few times. The J gene is TRBJ1-2, the V gene TRBV6-1; TRBD1 agrees at 8 bases. V gave up 4 bases and J gave up 6 bases; unmatched junction bases: 7. Germline V lookup: CDR1 MNHNS, CDR2 SASEGT. The CDR3 length is 14 residues. DNA for the CDR3: TGTGCCAGCAGTGGAGGGAGACAGGGGAATGGCTACACCTTC. It translates to CASSGGRQGNGYTF.

This clonotype has more than one count but fewer than ten. This chain joins TRBV3-1 and TRBJ2-1, with 8 bases that match TRBD2. V dropped 1 base and J dropped 3; count of bases not matched to a gene: 8. This CDR3 region has 17 residues. Looked up from germline, CDR1 is LGHDT and CDR2 is YNNKEL (reference sequence). In DNA form, the CDR3 reads TGTGCCAGCAGCCAAGGAAAAGGAGCGGGGGACTACAATGAGCAGTTCTTC. This gives the protein CASSQGKGAGDYNEQFF.

At least ten counts were recorded for this clonotype. The chain is built from TRBV7-9 and TRBJ2-2; D gene unclear. Per the germline V gene, CDR1 is SEHNR and CDR2 is FQNEAQ (reference sequence). V dropped 10 bases and J dropped 7 bases, with 16 bases sitting between them. The CDR3 runs 13 residues. The CDR3 nucleotides read TGTGCCACCACGCTCGTCATCGGCGGGGAGCTGTTTTTT. Amino acid sequence: CATTLVIGGELFF.

J is TRBJ2-3 and V is TRBV27; no clear D. With 0 bases removed from V and 1 base from J, the gap between germline ends came to 5 bases. CDR3 length: 14 amino acids. The germline gives CDR1 MNHEY, CDR2 SMNVEV (reference sequence). CDR3 nucleotides: TGTGCCAGCAGTTTATCGGCAGGCACAGATACGCAGTATTTT. Translation: CASSLSAGTDTQYF.

This clonotype showed up many times. V usage is TRBV4-2 and J usage is TRBJ2-5, with TRBD1 identical over 11 bases. There are 15 residues in the CDR3. Germline CDR1 LGHNA, CDR2 YNFKEQ. The trim removed 1 base at V and 4 bases at J, leaving 2 bases unmatched. The DNA of the CDR3 is TGTGCCAGCAGCCAAGGGACAGGGGGCGTAGAGACCCAGTACTTC. Translating it yields CASSQGTGGVETQYF.

This chain connects TRBV20-1 to TRBJ2-1; D perhaps matches TRBD2 (8 bases). The CDR3 is 17 amino acids. V was trimmed by 2 bases and J by 0 bases, leaving 17 bases between them. Germline assignment: CDR1 DFQATT and CDR2 SNEGSKA (reference sequence). The CDR3 is CSARNLAGQSSYNEQFF. CDR3 DNA sequence: TGCAGTGCTAGAAACTTAGCGGGACAGAGCTCCTACAATGAGCAGTTCTTC.

There are a few counts of this clonotype. The chain has TRBV12-3 or TRBV12-4 and TRBJ2-1; TRBD1 matches at 9 bases. V dropped 6 bases and J dropped 7; count of bases not matched to a gene: 1. The CDR3 totals 12 residues. The CDR3 loop is CASSDRGNEQFF. The CDR3 nucleotides read TGTGCCAGCAGCGACAGGGGGAATGAGCAGTTCTTC.

This clonotype was counted a few times. The chain joins TRBV28 to TRBJ2-4; D uncertain. Germline V CDR1 and CDR2: MDHEN, SYDVKM. V was clipped by 3 bases and J by 6 bases, with 12 bases between them. The CDR3 spans 14 residues. The CDR3 is CASSLGQPGNIQYF. As DNA, the CDR3 is TGTGCCAGCAGTTTGGGCCAACCCGGAAACATTCAGTACTTC.

This clonotype was counted ten times or more. The gene calls are TRBV9 and TRBJ2-3; 9 bases line up with TRBD2. The CDR3 extends over 17 amino acids. J lost 2 bases, V lost 5 bases, and 12 bases had no gene match. CDR1 is SGDLS, CDR2 YYNGEE, per germline. The DNA of the CDR3 is TGTGCCAGCAGTTTAAGGACTAGCGCGAGGATCACAGATACGCAGTATTTT. Its translation: CASSLRTSARITDTQYF.

This chain connects TRBV18 to TRBJ2-5, with D possibly being TRBD1 (5 bases). V was pared by 3 bases and J by 5 bases, with 13 bases between. Germline lookup yields CDR1 KGHSH and CDR2 LQKENI. The CDR3 has 14 amino acids. The CDR3 nucleotides read TGTGCCAGCTCACCCCCTGGGGCCGGGGAGACCCAGTACTTC. Protein product: CASSPPGAGETQYF.

The table lists this clonotype with many counts. The chain combines TRBV20-1 with TRBJ2-5, with 13 bases lining up with TRBD2. The CDR3 loop spans 14 amino acids. Germline loops: CDR1 DFQATT, CDR2 SNEGSKA (reference sequence). V was clipped by 6 bases and J by 1 base; unmatched bases: 2. The CDR3 sequence is CSARTSGGQETQYF. The CDR3 coding sequence is TGCAGTGCCCGGACTAGCGGGGGCCAAGAGACCCAGTACTTC.